The rows below give T cell receptor beta chains drawn from one sample of a study of blood T cell repertoires in COVID-19. The table came from immunoSEQ multiplex PCR; TCRdb's copy has only in-frame clones and leaves some out. The table shows 65,000 or so clones, with more than 75% occurring only once. Sequencing input: peripheral blood. All receptors come from a man in his 60s with acute or convalescent COVID-19. CDR3s leave out the opening cysteine and the closing phenylalanine or tryptophan. The size of a clone is reported for some rows only, either as once, few or many, or as a class for expanded clones.

J gene: TRBJ1-4; V gene: TRBV29-1; clone size: -; CDR3 protein: SVTGSRNFGEKLF
J gene: TRBJ1-2; V gene: TRBV27; clone size: -; CDR3 protein: ASSLTPQGVDYGYT
J gene: TRBJ1-3; V gene: TRBV19; clone size: -; CDR3 protein: ASSAQRDTASGNTIY
J gene: TRBJ1-2; V gene: TRBV13; clone size: -; CDR3 protein: ASSLGGQGDYGYT
J gene: TRBJ2-7; V gene: TRBV18; clone size: -; CDR3 protein: ASSPDPGGGEQY
J gene: TRBJ1-2; V gene: TRBV5-6; clone size: -; CDR3 protein: ASSPGTGGTGFYGYT
J gene: TRBJ1-3; V gene: TRBV9; clone size: -; CDR3 protein: ASSPRGISGNTIY
J gene: TRBJ2-7; V gene: TRBV4-1; clone size: -; CDR3 protein: ASSPMGTGSSYEQY
J gene: TRBJ1-1; V gene: TRBV2; clone size: -; CDR3 protein: ASIRDRDTEAF
J gene: TRBJ2-1; V gene: TRBV12-5; clone size: -; CDR3 protein: ASGLGAGTGGLNEQF
J gene: TRBJ2-1; V gene: TRBV18; clone size: -; CDR3 protein: ASSILRQGRDEQF
J gene: TRBJ1-5; V gene: TRBV9; clone size: few; CDR3 protein: ASSVGQFSNQPQH
J gene: TRBJ2-2; V gene: TRBV9; clone size: -; CDR3 protein: ASSPHRDLNTGELF
J gene: TRBJ1-2; V gene: TRBV3-1/TRBV3-2; clone size: -; CDR3 protein: ASSLKWAGVGGYGYT
J gene: TRBJ1-5; V gene: TRBV12-3/TRBV12-4; clone size: -; CDR3 protein: ASSPTVGQPQH
J gene: TRBJ1-4; V gene: TRBV3-1/TRBV3-2; clone size: -; CDR3 protein: ASSQDQVRPNEKLF
J gene: TRBJ1-1; V gene: TRBV6-5; clone size: -; CDR3 protein: AIGGGGANTEAF
J gene: TRBJ1-3; V gene: TRBV30; clone size: -; CDR3 protein: AFAPTRDTIY
J gene: TRBJ1-1; V gene: TRBV5-1; clone size: once; CDR3 protein: ASSYNSYRGNTEAF
J gene: TRBJ2-1; V gene: TRBV27; clone size: once; CDR3 protein: ASSLAVYNEQF
J gene: TRBJ1-1; V gene: TRBV5-8; clone size: -; CDR3 protein: ASSLAWNTEAF
J gene: TRBJ1-2; V gene: TRBV11-2; clone size: once; CDR3 protein: ASSGQGSSYGYT
J gene: TRBJ2-7; V gene: TRBV5-6; clone size: -; CDR3 protein: ASSLAWDGTYSYEQY
J gene: TRBJ1-2; V gene: TRBV12-3/TRBV12-4; clone size: -; CDR3 protein: ASSLWPDGYT
J gene: TRBJ2-2; V gene: TRBV5-1; clone size: -; CDR3 protein: ASSFKNTGELF
J gene: TRBJ2-7; V gene: TRBV18; clone size: -; CDR3 protein: ASSRVGGEQY
J gene: TRBJ2-7; V gene: TRBV7-2; clone size: once; CDR3 protein: ASSLGAGLAYEQY
J gene: TRBJ2-3; V gene: TRBV2; clone size: -; CDR3 protein: ASGLVTDTQY
J gene: TRBJ1-5; V gene: TRBV27; clone size: -; CDR3 protein: ASSLAGGNQPQH
J gene: TRBJ2-7; V gene: TRBV21-1; clone size: -; CDR3 protein: ASSEPDRVYEQY
J gene: TRBJ1-4; V gene: TRBV7-9; clone size: -; CDR3 protein: ASSVGTDNEKLF
J gene: TRBJ1-3; V gene: TRBV5-1; clone size: -; CDR3 protein: ASSITLRSGQRGNMGNTIY
J gene: TRBJ2-1; V gene: TRBV19; clone size: -; CDR3 protein: ASQRSTGDYNEQF
J gene: TRBJ2-6; V gene: TRBV3-1/TRBV3-2; clone size: -; CDR3 protein: ASSQDPRGSGANVLT
J gene: TRBJ1-4; V gene: TRBV2; clone size: -; CDR3 protein: ASESPPTQATNEKLF
J gene: TRBJ1-2; V gene: TRBV6-5; clone size: -; CDR3 protein: ASRGQNYGYT
J gene: TRBJ1-6; V gene: TRBV2; clone size: -; CDR3 protein: ASSEKGQGVTHSPLH
J gene: TRBJ1-1; V gene: TRBV11-2; clone size: -; CDR3 protein: ASSLRVNTEAF
J gene: TRBJ2-3; V gene: TRBV10-3; clone size: -; CDR3 protein: AIGASGGPTDTQY
J gene: TRBJ2-2; V gene: TRBV6-5; clone size: -; CDR3 protein: ASSRGGAYTGELF
J gene: TRBJ1-2; V gene: TRBV5-6; clone size: -; CDR3 protein: ASSPGGQLYT
J gene: TRBJ1-5; V gene: TRBV9; clone size: -; CDR3 protein: ASSVAGGDQPQH
J gene: TRBJ2-7; V gene: TRBV2; clone size: once; CDR3 protein: ASSEAWESRQY
J gene: TRBJ2-7; V gene: TRBV19; clone size: -; CDR3 protein: ASSTGLGGYEQY
J gene: TRBJ2-2; V gene: TRBV2; clone size: -; CDR3 protein: ASSAGLNTGELF
J gene: TRBJ1-2; V gene: TRBV2; clone size: -; CDR3 protein: ASSLRGQGGYT
J gene: TRBJ1-1; V gene: TRBV12-3/TRBV12-4; clone size: -; CDR3 protein: ASYYRGPKAF
J gene: TRBJ1-6; V gene: TRBV6-5; clone size: -; CDR3 protein: ASSNNSPLH
J gene: TRBJ2-1; V gene: TRBV9; clone size: -; CDR3 protein: ASSVASSGGPPF
J gene: TRBJ2-7; V gene: TRBV3-1/TRBV3-2; clone size: -; CDR3 protein: ASSQGEGYEQY
J gene: TRBJ2-7; V gene: TRBV29-1; clone size: -; CDR3 protein: SGGQGTYEQY
J gene: TRBJ1-6; V gene: TRBV5-1; clone size: -; CDR3 protein: ASSLQSNSPLH
J gene: TRBJ2-2; V gene: TRBV9; clone size: -; CDR3 protein: ASSWTGGTGELF
J gene: TRBJ1-2; V gene: TRBV19; clone size: -; CDR3 protein: ASSIAGQGAYGYT
J gene: TRBJ1-3; V gene: TRBV5-4; clone size: -; CDR3 protein: ASSGGYGNTIY